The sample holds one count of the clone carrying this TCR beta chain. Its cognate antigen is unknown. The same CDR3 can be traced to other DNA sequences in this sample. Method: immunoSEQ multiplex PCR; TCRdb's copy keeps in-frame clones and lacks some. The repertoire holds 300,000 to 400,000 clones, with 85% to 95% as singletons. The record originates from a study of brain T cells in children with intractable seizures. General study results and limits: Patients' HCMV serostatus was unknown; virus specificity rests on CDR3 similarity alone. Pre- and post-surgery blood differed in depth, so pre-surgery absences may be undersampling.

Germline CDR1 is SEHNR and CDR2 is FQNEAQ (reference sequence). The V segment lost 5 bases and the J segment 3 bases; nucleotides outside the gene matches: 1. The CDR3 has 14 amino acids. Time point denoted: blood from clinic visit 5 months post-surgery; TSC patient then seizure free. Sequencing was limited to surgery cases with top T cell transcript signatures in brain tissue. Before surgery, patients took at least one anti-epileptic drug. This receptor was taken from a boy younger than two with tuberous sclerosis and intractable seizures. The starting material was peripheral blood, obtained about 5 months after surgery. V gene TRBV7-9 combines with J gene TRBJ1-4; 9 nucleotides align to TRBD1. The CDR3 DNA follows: TGTGCCAGCAGCCGACAGGGGGCTAATGAAAAACTGTTTTTT. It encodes CASSRQGANEKLFF.